The present entry profiles one TCR beta chain with its context. No antigen is known for it. Primers used in a second PCR of roughly 6 to 11 cycles were a sample-barcoded 5' primer and a J-beta primer mix. MiXCR, applied by TCRdb to the 5' RACE reads, yields one record per CDR3 protein. The sample includes about 1.5 million distinct CDR3 sequences, approximately 38% seen only once; the top ten take under 8%. The length of the CDR3 is 14 residues. Looked up from germline, CDR1 is SEHNR and CDR2 is FQNEAQ (reference sequence). The germline V and J ends were trimmed by 6 bases and 0 bases, with 11 bases remaining between them. This specimen comes from a study of blood T cells in healthy people across ages. Study results and limitations: With naive T cell percentage, TCR beta diversity showed a strong correlation. Researchers said unsorted PBMCs prevented a conclusive naive versus antigen-experienced comparison.

This clonotype was sampled from a woman aged 18-29 years in good health. The sample consisted of blood. V is TRBV7-9 and J is TRBJ1-2; the D is unclear. CDR3 protein: CASSPHRANYGYTF. Written as DNA, the CDR3 is TGTGCCAGCAGTCCACACCGAGCTAACTATGGCTACACCTTC.